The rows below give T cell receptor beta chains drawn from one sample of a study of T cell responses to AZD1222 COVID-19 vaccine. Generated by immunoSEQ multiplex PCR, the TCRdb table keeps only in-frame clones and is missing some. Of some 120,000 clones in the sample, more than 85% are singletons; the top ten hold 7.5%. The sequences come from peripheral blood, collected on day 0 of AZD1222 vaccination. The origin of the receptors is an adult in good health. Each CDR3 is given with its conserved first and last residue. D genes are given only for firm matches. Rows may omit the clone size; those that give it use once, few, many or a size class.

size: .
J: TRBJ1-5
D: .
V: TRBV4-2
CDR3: CASSQLRGQPQHF
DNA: TGTGCCAGCAGCCAACTACGTGGTCAGCCCCAGCATTTT

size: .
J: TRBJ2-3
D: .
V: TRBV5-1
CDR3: CASSSRGVGTDTQYF
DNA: TGCGCCAGCAGCTCCCGAGGGGTGGGCACAGATACGCAGTATTTT

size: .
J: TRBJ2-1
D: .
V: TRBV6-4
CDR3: CASSDSQGDEQFF
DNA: TGTGCCAGCAGTGACTCACAGGGTGATGAGCAGTTCTTC

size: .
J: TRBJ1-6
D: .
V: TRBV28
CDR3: CATQTGISYNSPLHF
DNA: TGTGCCACCCAAACAGGGATCTCCTATAATTCACCCCTCCACTTT

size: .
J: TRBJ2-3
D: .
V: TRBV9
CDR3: CASSAAFSDTQYF
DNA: TGTGCCAGCAGCGCCGCCTTCTCAGATACGCAGTATTTT

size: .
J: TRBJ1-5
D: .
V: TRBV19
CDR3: CASTPMGGTSQPQHF
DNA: TGTGCCAGTACCCCCATGGGGGGAACCAGTCAGCCCCAGCATTTT

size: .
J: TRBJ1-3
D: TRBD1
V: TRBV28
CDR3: CASSHNDRASGNTIYF
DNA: TGTGCCAGCAGCCATAACGACAGGGCGTCTGGAAACACCATATATTTT

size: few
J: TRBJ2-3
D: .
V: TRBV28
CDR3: CASHPVGGHMDTQYF
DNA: TGTGCCAGCCACCCTGTCGGGGGCCATATGGATACGCAGTATTTT

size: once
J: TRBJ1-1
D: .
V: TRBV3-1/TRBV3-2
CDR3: CASSQGDIRNTEAFF
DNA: TGTGCCAGCAGCCAAGGGGACATTAGGAACACTGAAGCTTTCTTT

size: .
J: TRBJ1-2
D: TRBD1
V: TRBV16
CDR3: CASSQSTGTLYGYTF
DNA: TGTGCCAGCAGCCAATCGACAGGGACCCTCTATGGCTACACCTTC

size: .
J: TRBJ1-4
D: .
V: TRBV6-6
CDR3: CASSYFPATNEKLFF
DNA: TGTGCCAGCAGTTACTTTCCAGCAACTAATGAAAAACTGTTTTTT